Listed below are T cell receptor beta chains from one sample, sequenced in a study of response to subunit inactivated influenza vaccine. MiXCR, applied by TCRdb to the RT-PCR reads, yields one record per CDR3 protein. The table has about 700,000 distinct CDR3 sequences, 15% to 19% seen once; the top ten hold around 10%. Here the sequenced sample was PBMCs from blood, taken 11 to 12 days after vaccination. The receptors shown here come from a man aged 50-60 years who received an inactivated influenza vaccine. Both conserved end residues are part of each CDR3. Fields, in order: D gene, J gene, V gene, clone size, CDR3 DNA, CDR3 protein. A D gene is named only where the DNA matches it firmly. A clone size is listed for some rows: how often the clone was seen (once, few, many), or a class if it is expanded.

D: TRBD1
J: TRBJ1-1
V: TRBV9
size: few
DNA: TGTGCCAGCAGCCCTACAGGGGGCGGATCAACTGAAGCTTTCTTT
CDR3: CASSPTGGGSTEAFF

D: TRBD2
J: TRBJ2-1
V: TRBV27
size: few
DNA: TGTGCCAGCAGTCCGGGACTAGCGGCAGCCTACAATGAGCAGTTCTTC
CDR3: CASSPGLAAAYNEQFF

D: TRBD1
J: TRBJ1-4
V: TRBV20-1
size: few
DNA: TGCAGTGCGCCGCAACAGGGGCTGCGGGAAAAACTGTTTTTT
CDR3: CSAPQQGLREKLFF

D: TRBD2
J: TRBJ2-5
V: TRBV6-2/TRBV6-3
size: many
DNA: TGTGCCAGCAGACCGGGGGGAGAGACCCAGTACTTC
CDR3: CASRPGGETQYF

D: TRBD1
J: TRBJ2-1
V: TRBV5-1
size: NA
DNA: TGCGCCAGCAGCCAGAGGACAGGGTCGGGCAATGAGCAGTTCTTC
CDR3: CASSQRTGSGNEQFF

D: NA
J: TRBJ2-7
V: TRBV6-2/TRBV6-3
size: NA
DNA: TGTGCCAGCAGTTCTAGGAGCGGAGGCTACGAGCAGTACTTC
CDR3: CASSSRSGGYEQYF

D: NA
J: TRBJ1-1
V: TRBV12-3/TRBV12-4
size: NA
DNA: TGTGCCAGCACCTCGAATCCAGCTACCGAAGCTTTCTTT
CDR3: CASTSNPATEAFF

D: TRBD1
J: TRBJ1-4
V: TRBV15
size: NA
DNA: TGTGCCACCAGCAGGACAGGGAATGAAAAACTGTTTTTT
CDR3: CATSRTGNEKLFF

D: NA
J: TRBJ2-6
V: TRBV5-1
size: few
DNA: TGCGCCAGCAGCAACCCAGACTACTCAGGGAACGGGGCCAACGTCCTGACTTTC
CDR3: CASSNPDYSGNGANVLTF

D: NA
J: TRBJ2-7
V: TRBV28
size: NA
DNA: TGTGCTGGTGGGATAGGGTACGAGCAGTACTTC
CDR3: CAGGIGYEQYF

D: TRBD2
J: TRBJ2-7
V: TRBV29-1
size: many
DNA: TGCAGCGTTAGGGGAGGGGAGCAGTACTTC
CDR3: CSVRGGEQYF

D: NA
J: TRBJ1-4
V: TRBV4-2
size: many
DNA: TGTGCCAGCAGCCAATTGGGCCATAATGAAAAACTGTTTTTT
CDR3: CASSQLGHNEKLFF

D: NA
J: TRBJ1-6
V: TRBV28
size: NA
DNA: TGTGCCAGCAGTTCAACAGGGACCTATAATTCACCCCTCCACTTT
CDR3: CASSSTGTYNSPLHF

D: NA
J: TRBJ2-1
V: TRBV7-2
size: few
DNA: TGTGCCAGCAGCCCCGCCAGCGGATACAATGAGCAGTTCTTC
CDR3: CASSPASGYNEQFF

D: NA
J: TRBJ1-2
V: TRBV6-2/TRBV6-3
size: NA
DNA: TGTGCCAGCAGTTCGGGCGGCTATAACTATGGCTACACCTTC
CDR3: CASSSGGYNYGYTF

D: TRBD2
J: TRBJ2-7
V: TRBV6-1
size: NA
DNA: TGTGCCAGCAGCCGGACTAGCGGGATGGGCTCCTACGAGCAGTACTTC
CDR3: CASSRTSGMGSYEQYF

D: NA
J: TRBJ2-7
V: TRBV6-5
size: few
DNA: TGTGCCAGCAGCTTAGACTCGTACTACGAGCAGTACTTC
CDR3: CASSLDSYYEQYF

D: TRBD1
J: TRBJ2-7
V: TRBV27
size: NA
DNA: TGTGCCAGCAGTACGTCCGGGACAGGGGTTGGTGAGCAGTACTTC
CDR3: CASSTSGTGVGEQYF

D: TRBD2
J: TRBJ2-7
V: TRBV4-3
size: NA
DNA: TGCGCCAGCAGCCAAGACGGGCTAGCGGGCCGCTACGAGCAGTACTTC
CDR3: CASSQDGLAGRYEQYF

D: NA
J: TRBJ1-5
V: TRBV12-3/TRBV12-4
size: few
DNA: TGTGCCAGCAGTTTTACCACCACTCAGCCCCAGCATTTT
CDR3: CASSFTTTQPQHF

D: TRBD2
J: TRBJ2-1
V: TRBV5-1
size: many
DNA: TGCGCCAGCAGCTTGGGACTAGCGGGAGGGCGCTCCTACAATGAGCAGTTCTTC
CDR3: CASSLGLAGGRSYNEQFF

D: NA
J: TRBJ1-6
V: TRBV3-1
size: NA
DNA: TGTGCCAGCAGCCCCGGAGGCAACGGTTCACCCCTCCACTTT
CDR3: CASSPGGNGSPLHF

D: NA
J: TRBJ2-7
V: TRBV10-3
size: few
DNA: TGTGCCATCAGTGAGTCCAGGGGGGCCTACGAGCAGTACTTC
CDR3: CAISESRGAYEQYF

D: TRBD2
J: TRBJ2-2
V: TRBV20-1
size: few
DNA: TGCAGTGCTAGAAGCAGCGGGAGGATCACCGGGGAGCTGTTTTTT
CDR3: CSARSSGRITGELFF

D: TRBD2
J: TRBJ2-2
V: TRBV7-2
size: few
DNA: TGTGCCAGCAGTTTAGGACTAGCGGCCGGGGAGCTGTTTTTT
CDR3: CASSLGLAAGELFF

D: NA
J: TRBJ1-2
V: TRBV29-1
size: NA
DNA: TGCAGCGTTGAAGGACAGGTGGGCTATGGCTACACCTTC
CDR3: CSVEGQVGYGYTF

D: TRBD1
J: TRBJ1-2
V: TRBV28
size: NA
DNA: TGTGCCAGCAGTTCGACGACAGGGGCTAACTATGGCTACACCTTC
CDR3: CASSSTTGANYGYTF

D: TRBD2
J: TRBJ2-1
V: TRBV7-2
size: NA
DNA: TGTGCCAGCAGCTTGCCAGCGGGGGGTCCAGAGGAGCAGTTCTTC
CDR3: CASSLPAGGPEEQFF

D: NA
J: TRBJ1-1
V: TRBV29-1
size: few
DNA: TGCAGCGGGTGGAGGGGCGTAAACACTGAAGCTTTCTTT
CDR3: CSGWRGVNTEAFF

D: TRBD2
J: TRBJ2-7
V: TRBV20-1
size: NA
DNA: TGCAGTGCTTCTAGCGGGAGGGCTACATACGAGCAGTACTTC
CDR3: CSASSGRATYEQYF

D: NA
J: TRBJ2-1
V: TRBV20-1
size: few
DNA: TGCAGTGCTACTCCTAGACCCCATGAGCAGTTCTTC
CDR3: CSATPRPHEQFF

D: TRBD1
J: TRBJ2-7
V: TRBV6-2/TRBV6-3
size: NA
DNA: TGTGCCAGCAGTTATCTCACCGGCTCCATCGGGACAGCCTACGAGCAGTACTTC
CDR3: CASSYLTGSIGTAYEQYF

D: NA
J: TRBJ1-5
V: TRBV12-3/TRBV12-4
size: many
DNA: TGTGCCAGCAGTCCGGGAGTGGGAGGCTTAAGATTACCTCAGCCCCAGCATTTT
CDR3: CASSPGVGGLRLPQPQHF

D: NA
J: TRBJ1-2
V: TRBV3-1
size: NA
DNA: TGTGCCAGCAGCCAACAGGGAATGGATGGCTACACCTTC
CDR3: CASSQQGMDGYTF

D: NA
J: TRBJ1-2
V: TRBV12-3/TRBV12-4
size: few
DNA: TGTGCCAGCACCCCTGAGGAGGGCTACTATGGCTACACCTTC
CDR3: CASTPEEGYYGYTF

D: NA
J: TRBJ2-7
V: TRBV29-1
size: few
DNA: TGCAGCGGAGGGGACACCGCCTACGAGCAGTACTTC
CDR3: CSGGDTAYEQYF

D: TRBD2
J: TRBJ2-1
V: TRBV7-2
size: NA
DNA: TGTGCCAGCAGCTTAGCGGGGGGGTTCGACAATGAGCAGTTCTTC
CDR3: CASSLAGGFDNEQFF

D: NA
J: TRBJ2-3
V: TRBV4-2
size: few
DNA: TGTGCCAGCAGCCCGAAATATACGGAGGGCCCAGATACGCAGTATTTT
CDR3: CASSPKYTEGPDTQYF

D: NA
J: TRBJ2-5
V: TRBV12-3/TRBV12-4
size: few
DNA: TGTGCCAGCAGTAGCCCTCCCCAGGGCCGGGAGACCCAGTACTTC
CDR3: CASSSPPQGRETQYF

D: NA
J: TRBJ2-6
V: TRBV20-1
size: NA
DNA: TGCAGTGCTAGAGATCGGTCACGGGCTGGGGCCAACGTCCTGACTTTC
CDR3: CSARDRSRAGANVLTF

D: NA
J: TRBJ2-1
V: TRBV12-3/TRBV12-4
size: many
DNA: TGTGCCAGCAATCAAGCCAACCCCTCCTACAATGAGCAGTTCTTC
CDR3: CASNQANPSYNEQFF

D: NA
J: TRBJ2-3
V: TRBV30
size: few
DNA: TGTGCCTGGACAGGGGGCACAGATACGCAGTATTTT
CDR3: CAWTGGTDTQYF

D: NA
J: TRBJ2-7
V: TRBV10-3
size: few
DNA: TGTGCCATCAGTGAGACGGACTACGAGCAGTACTTC
CDR3: CAISETDYEQYF

D: NA
J: TRBJ2-3
V: TRBV7-8
size: few
DNA: TGTGCCAGCAGCCCGGAGGACTATCTTAATACGCAGTATTTT
CDR3: CASSPEDYLNTQYF

D: NA
J: TRBJ2-7
V: TRBV29-1
size: NA
DNA: TGCAGCGTTGTCGGCAGGGCTTTTTCCGAGCAGTACTTC
CDR3: CSVVGRAFSEQYF

D: NA
J: TRBJ1-5
V: TRBV3-1
size: many
DNA: TGTGCCAGCAGCCAGGACAGTAGCAATCAGCCCCAGCATTTT
CDR3: CASSQDSSNQPQHF

D: NA
J: TRBJ2-1
V: TRBV24-1
size: many
DNA: TGTGCCACCAGTGAGTCGGGCTCCTACAATGAGCAGTTCTTC
CDR3: CATSESGSYNEQFF

D: NA
J: TRBJ2-2
V: TRBV14
size: few
DNA: TGTGCCAGCAGCCAAGAGATTGTAGGGGAGCTGTTTTTT
CDR3: CASSQEIVGELFF

D: NA
J: TRBJ2-2
V: TRBV9
size: many
DNA: TGTGCCAGCAGCGTAGGAGGAGGATTGAGCACCGGGGAGCTGTTTTTT
CDR3: CASSVGGGLSTGELFF

D: TRBD2
J: TRBJ2-5
V: TRBV4-2
size: NA
DNA: TGTGCCAGCAGCCAGGGACTAGCGGAGACCCAGTACTTC
CDR3: CASSQGLAETQYF

D: NA
J: TRBJ1-2
V: TRBV4-3
size: few
DNA: TGCGCCAGCAGCCAAGTAGGGGGAACTAGGGGATATGGCTACACCTTC
CDR3: CASSQVGGTRGYGYTF

D: TRBD2
J: TRBJ2-3
V: TRBV14
size: few
DNA: TGTGCCAGCAGCCAAGATGCCGGGACTACCACAGATACGCAGTATTTT
CDR3: CASSQDAGTTTDTQYF

D: TRBD1
J: TRBJ1-2
V: TRBV6-2/TRBV6-3
size: NA
DNA: TGTGCCAGCAGTTACCTACGACAGGGGCTTGGCTATGGCTACACCTTC
CDR3: CASSYLRQGLGYGYTF

D: TRBD1
J: TRBJ1-2
V: TRBV6-2/TRBV6-3
size: few
DNA: TGTGCCAGCAGTAGCCCGGGACAGGGAAGCAATGGCTACACCTTC
CDR3: CASSSPGQGSNGYTF

D: TRBD1
J: TRBJ2-2
V: TRBV2
size: few
DNA: TGTGCCAGCTATCCCGGGACAGGGTACACCGGGGAGCTGTTTTTT
CDR3: CASYPGTGYTGELFF

D: TRBD1
J: TRBJ2-1
V: TRBV4-2
size: few
DNA: TGTGCCAGCAGCCAACTATCCGGGACAGGTTTAATTGAGCAGTTCTTC
CDR3: CASSQLSGTGLIEQFF